The clone carrying this T cell receptor (beta chain) was detected a few times. The data are from a study of blood T cell repertoires in COVID-19. Study-wide background: The study drew acute and convalescent COVID-19 samples from the United States, Italy and Spain. The analysed material was cDNA or gDNA that came from T cells, B-cell-depleted T cells, or PBMCs.

Per the original data handling: For nucleated cells, counts were estimated from reference gene primer amplification. Only in-frame clones appear in the TCRdb table, and some are missing; sequencing was by immunoSEQ multiplex PCR. The V and J calls and the clone size are those of that table, but D and trimming were determined from the DNA. The sample has 200,000 or so clones, roughly four fifths seen once. CDR3 length: 16 residues. Trimming removed 1 base from V and 8 bases from J, with 21 bases in between. Germline values: CDR1 SGHRS, CDR2 YFSETQ. The sequence was collected from a woman in her forties with acute or convalescent COVID-19. The chain joins TRBV5-1 to TRBJ1-2, with D perhaps matching TRBD1 (5 bases). The sequencing sample was made of peripheral blood. CDR3 sequence: CASSLLALVQGGGYTF. CDR3 nucleotide sequence: TGCGCCAGCAGCTTGCTCGCTTTAGTTCAGGGCGGCGGCTACACCTTC.